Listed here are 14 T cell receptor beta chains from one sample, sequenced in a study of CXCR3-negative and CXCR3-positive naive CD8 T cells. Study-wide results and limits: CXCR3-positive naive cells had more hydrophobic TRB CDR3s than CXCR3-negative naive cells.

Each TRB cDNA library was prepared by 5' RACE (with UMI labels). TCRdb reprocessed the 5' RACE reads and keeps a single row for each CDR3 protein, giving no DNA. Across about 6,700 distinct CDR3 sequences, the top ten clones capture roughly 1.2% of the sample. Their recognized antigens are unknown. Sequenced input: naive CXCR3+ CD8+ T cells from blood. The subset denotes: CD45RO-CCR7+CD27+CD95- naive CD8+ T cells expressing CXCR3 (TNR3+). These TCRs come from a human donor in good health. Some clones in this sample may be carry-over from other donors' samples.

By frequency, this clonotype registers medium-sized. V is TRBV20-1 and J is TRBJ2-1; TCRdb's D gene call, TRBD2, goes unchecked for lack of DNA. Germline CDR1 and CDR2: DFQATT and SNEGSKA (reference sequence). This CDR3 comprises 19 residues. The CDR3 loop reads CSARTLWTSGGARANEQFF.

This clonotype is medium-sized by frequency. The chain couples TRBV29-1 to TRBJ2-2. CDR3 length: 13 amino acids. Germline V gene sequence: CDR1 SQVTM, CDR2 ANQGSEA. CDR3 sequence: CSVGQKTFGELFF.

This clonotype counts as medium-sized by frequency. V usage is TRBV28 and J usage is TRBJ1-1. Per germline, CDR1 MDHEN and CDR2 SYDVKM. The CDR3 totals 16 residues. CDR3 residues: CASSLRAYTMNTEAFF.

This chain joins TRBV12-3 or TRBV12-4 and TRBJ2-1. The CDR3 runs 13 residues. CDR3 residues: CALGGIGYNEQFF.

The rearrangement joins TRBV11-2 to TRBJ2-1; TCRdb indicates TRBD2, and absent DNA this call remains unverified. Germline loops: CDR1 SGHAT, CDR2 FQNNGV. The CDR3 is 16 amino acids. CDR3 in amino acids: CASSRGWIGANNEQFF. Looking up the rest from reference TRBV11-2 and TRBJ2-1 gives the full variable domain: EAGVAQSPRYKIIEKRQSVAFWCNPISGHATLYWYQQILGQGPKLLIQFQNNGVVDDSQLPKDRFSAERLKGVDSTLKIQPAKLEDSAVYLCASSRGWIGANNEQFFGPGTRLTVL.

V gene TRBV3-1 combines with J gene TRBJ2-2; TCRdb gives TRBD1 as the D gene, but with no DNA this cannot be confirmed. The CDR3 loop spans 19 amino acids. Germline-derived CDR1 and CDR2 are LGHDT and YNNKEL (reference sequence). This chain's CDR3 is CASSQDAPWDSRNTGELFF.

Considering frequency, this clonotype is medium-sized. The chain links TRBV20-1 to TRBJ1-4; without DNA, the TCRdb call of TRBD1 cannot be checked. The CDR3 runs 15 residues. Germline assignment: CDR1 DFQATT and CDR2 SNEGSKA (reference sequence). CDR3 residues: CSARDLGQGWEKLFF.

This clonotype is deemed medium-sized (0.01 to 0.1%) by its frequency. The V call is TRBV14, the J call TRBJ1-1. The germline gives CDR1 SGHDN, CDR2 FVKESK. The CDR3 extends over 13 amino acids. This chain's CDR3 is CASSQVPGQEAFF.

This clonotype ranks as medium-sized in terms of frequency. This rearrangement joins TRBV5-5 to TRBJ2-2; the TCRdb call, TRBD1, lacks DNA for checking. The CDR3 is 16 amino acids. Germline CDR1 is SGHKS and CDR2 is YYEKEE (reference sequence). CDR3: CASSWGTGVNTGELFF. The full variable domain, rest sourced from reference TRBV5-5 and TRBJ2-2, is DAGVTQSPTHLIKTRGQQVTLRCSPISGHKSVSWYQQVLGQGPQFIFQYYEKEERGRGNFPDRFSARQFPNYSSELNVNALLLGDSALYLCASSWGTGVNTGELFFGEGSRLTVL.

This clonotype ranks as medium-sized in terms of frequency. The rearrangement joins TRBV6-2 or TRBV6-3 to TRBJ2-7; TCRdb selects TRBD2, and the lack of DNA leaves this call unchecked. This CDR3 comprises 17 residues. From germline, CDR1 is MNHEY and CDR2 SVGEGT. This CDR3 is CASSYREPAWKAYEQYF.

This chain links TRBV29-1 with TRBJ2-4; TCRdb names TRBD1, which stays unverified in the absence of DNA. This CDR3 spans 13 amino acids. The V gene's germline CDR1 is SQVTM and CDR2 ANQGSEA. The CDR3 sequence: CSVMTGAKNIQYF. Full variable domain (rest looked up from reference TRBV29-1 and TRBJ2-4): SAVISQKPSRDICQRGTSLTIQCQVDSQVTMMFWYRQQPGQSLTLIATANQGSEATYESGFVIDKFPISRPNLTFSTLTVSNMSPEDSSIYLCSVMTGAKNIQYFGAGTRLSVL.

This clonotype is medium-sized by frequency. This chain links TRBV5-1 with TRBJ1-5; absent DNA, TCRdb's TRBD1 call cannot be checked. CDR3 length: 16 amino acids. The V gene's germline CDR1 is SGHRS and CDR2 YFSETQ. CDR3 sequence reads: CASSSWTGEVNQPQHF.

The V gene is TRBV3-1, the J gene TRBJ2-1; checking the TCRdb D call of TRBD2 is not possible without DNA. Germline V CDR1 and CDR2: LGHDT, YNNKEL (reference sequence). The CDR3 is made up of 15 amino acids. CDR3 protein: CASSPQSGGYNEQFF.

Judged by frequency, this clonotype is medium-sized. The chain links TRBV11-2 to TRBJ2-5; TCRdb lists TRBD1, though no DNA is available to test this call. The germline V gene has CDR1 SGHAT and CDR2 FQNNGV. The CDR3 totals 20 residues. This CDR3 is CASSVQGTDPPMLDQETQYF.